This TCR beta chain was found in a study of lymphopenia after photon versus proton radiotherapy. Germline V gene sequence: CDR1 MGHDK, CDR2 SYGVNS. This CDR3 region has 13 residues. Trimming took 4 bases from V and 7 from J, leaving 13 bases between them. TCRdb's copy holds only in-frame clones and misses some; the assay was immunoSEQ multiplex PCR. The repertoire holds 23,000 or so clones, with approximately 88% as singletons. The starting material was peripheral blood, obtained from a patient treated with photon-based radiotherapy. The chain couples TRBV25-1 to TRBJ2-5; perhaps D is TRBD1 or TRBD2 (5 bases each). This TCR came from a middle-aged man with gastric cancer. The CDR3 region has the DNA TGTGCCAGCAGTGCGACGGGGCCGGCGACCCAGTACTTC. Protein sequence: CASSATGPATQYF.